This T cell receptor (beta chain) was obtained from a study of T cell responses to AZD1222 COVID-19 vaccine. Comments on this clone: The antigen is not known.

Study-wide points: Only a handful of AZD1222 recipients were seropositive at baseline. In the spike-specific TCR repertoire, nearly half reportedly target unmutated variant regions. Clonal diversity was possibly underestimated; the donors were predominantly white British and more often female.

Produced via immunoSEQ multiplex PCR; TCRdb's table is partial and in-frame only. This table has roughly 130,000 clones, roughly 88% appearing once. The germline V gene has CDR1 MGHDK and CDR2 SYGVNS. This CDR3 has 13 amino acids. V lost 3 bases and J 3 bases, leaving 9 bases between the germline ends. The source material was peripheral blood, sampled on day 0 of MenACWY control vaccination. The chain links TRBV25-1 to TRBJ2-7; D uncertain. This clonotype was sampled from an adult in good health. In DNA, the CDR3 is TGTGCCAGCAGTGAGAGTGCAGTCTACGAGCAGTACTTC. Translating gives CASSESAVYEQYF.